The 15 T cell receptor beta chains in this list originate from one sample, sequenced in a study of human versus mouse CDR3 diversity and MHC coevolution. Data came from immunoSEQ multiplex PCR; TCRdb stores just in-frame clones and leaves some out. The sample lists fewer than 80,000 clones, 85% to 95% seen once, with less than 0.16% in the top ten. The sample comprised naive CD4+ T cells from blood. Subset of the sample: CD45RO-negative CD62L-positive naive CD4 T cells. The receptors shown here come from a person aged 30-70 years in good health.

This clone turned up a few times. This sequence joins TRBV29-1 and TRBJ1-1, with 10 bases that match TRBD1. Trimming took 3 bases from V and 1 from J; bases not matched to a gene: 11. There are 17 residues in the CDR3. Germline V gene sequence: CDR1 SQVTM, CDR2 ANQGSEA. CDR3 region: CSVDRTGGDFWNTEAFF. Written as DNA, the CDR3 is TGCAGCGTTGACCGGACAGGGGGTGACTTTTGGAACACTGAAGCTTTCTTT.

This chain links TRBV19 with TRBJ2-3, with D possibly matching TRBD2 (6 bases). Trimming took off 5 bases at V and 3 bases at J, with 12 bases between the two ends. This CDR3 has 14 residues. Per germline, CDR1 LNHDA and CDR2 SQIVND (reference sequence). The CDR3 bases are TGTGCCAGTAGTCGGAGCGGGCGGACAGATACGCAGTATTTT. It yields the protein CASSRSGRTDTQYF.

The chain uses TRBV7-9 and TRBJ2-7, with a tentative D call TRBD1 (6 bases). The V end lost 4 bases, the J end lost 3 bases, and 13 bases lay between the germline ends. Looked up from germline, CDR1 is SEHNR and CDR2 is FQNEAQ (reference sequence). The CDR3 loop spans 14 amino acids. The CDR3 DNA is TGTGCCAGCAGCTCTTACCGGGACAACTACGAGCAGTACTTC. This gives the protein CASSSYRDNYEQYF.

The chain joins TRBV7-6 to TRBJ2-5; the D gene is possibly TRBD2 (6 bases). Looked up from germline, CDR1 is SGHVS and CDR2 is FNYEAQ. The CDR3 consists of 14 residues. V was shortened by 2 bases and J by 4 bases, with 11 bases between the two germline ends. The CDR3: CASSLFSGRETQYF. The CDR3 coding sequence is TGTGCCAGCAGCTTATTTAGCGGAAGAGAGACCCAGTACTTC.

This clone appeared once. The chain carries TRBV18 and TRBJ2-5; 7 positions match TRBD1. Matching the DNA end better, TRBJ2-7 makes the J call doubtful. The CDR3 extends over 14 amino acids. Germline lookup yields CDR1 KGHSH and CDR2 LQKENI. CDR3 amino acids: CASSPVTGVYEQYF. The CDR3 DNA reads TGTGCCAGCTCACCAGTCACAGGGGTCTACGAGCAGTACTTC.

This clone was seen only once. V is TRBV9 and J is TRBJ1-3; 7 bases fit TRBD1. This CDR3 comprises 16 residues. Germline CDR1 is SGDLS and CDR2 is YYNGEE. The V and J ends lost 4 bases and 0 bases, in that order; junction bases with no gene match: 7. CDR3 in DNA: TGTGCCAGCAGCCCCGGGACAGCTTACTCTGGAAACACCATATATTTT. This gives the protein CASSPGTAYSGNTIYF.

DNA for the CDR3: TGCGCCAGCAGCGGACAGGGATCGCGGAATGAAAAACTGTTTTTT. Its protein is CASSGQGSRNEKLFF. J is TRBJ1-4 and V is TRBV5-1, with TRBD1 matching 8 bases. CDR1 SGHRS and CDR2 YFSETQ come from the germline V gene. The junction had 7 bases not matched to a gene; V was cut back by 4 bases and J by 5 bases. This CDR3 contains 15 residues.

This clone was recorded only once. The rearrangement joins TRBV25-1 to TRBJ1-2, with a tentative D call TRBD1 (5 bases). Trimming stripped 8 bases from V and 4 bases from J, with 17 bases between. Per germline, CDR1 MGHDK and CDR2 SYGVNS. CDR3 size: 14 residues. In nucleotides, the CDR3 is TGTGCCAGCTGCCCTTCTGGGGCTGTCTATGGCTACACCTTC. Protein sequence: CASCPSGAVYGYTF.

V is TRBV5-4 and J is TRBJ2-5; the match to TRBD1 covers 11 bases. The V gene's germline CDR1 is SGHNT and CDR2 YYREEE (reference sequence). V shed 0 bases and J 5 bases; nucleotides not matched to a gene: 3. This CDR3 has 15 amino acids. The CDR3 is CASSLGTGGFETQYF. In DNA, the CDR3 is TGTGCCAGCAGCTTGGGGACAGGGGGCTTTGAGACCCAGTACTTC.

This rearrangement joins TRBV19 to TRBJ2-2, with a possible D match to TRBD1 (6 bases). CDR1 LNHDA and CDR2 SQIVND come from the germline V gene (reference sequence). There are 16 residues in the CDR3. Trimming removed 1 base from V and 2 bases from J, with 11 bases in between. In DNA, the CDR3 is TGTGCCAGTAGTATAGGGACAGTTTTTAACACCGGGGAGCTGTTTTTT. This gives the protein CASSIGTVFNTGELFF.

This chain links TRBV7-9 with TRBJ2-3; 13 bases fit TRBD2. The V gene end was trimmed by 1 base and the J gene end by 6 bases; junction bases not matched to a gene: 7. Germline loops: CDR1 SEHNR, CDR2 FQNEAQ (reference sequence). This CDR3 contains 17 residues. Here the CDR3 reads CASSLGGLAGKGDTQYF. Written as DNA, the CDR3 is TGTGCCAGCAGCTTAGGGGGACTAGCGGGGAAAGGGGATACGCAGTATTTT.

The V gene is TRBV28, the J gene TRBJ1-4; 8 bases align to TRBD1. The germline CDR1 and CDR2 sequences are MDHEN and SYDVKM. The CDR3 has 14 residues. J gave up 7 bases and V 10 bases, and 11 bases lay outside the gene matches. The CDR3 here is CATTIRQGREKLFF. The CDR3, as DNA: TGTGCCACAACGATCCGACAGGGGCGTGAAAAACTGTTTTTT.

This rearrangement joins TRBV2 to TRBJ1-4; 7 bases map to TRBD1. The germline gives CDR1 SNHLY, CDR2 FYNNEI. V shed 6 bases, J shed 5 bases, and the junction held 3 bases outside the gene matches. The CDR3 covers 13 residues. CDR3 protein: CASRDRLNEKLFF. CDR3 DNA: TGTGCCAGCAGGGACAGGCTAAATGAAAAACTGTTTTTT. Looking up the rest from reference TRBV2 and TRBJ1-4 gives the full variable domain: EPEVTQTPSHQVTQMGQEVILRCVPISNHLYFYWYRQILGQKVEFLVSFYNNEISEKSEIFDDQFSVERPDGSNFTLKIRSTKLEDSAMYFCASRDRLNEKLFFGSGTQLSVL.

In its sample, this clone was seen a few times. CDR3 coding DNA: TGTGCCAGTAGTATACGAGGTGATGCACGCTACGAGCAGTACTTC. Amino acids: CASSIRGDARYEQYF. V gene TRBV19 combines with J gene TRBJ2-7; D not resolved. This CDR3 spans 15 amino acids. The germline V and J ends were trimmed by 2 bases and 3 bases, with 14 bases remaining between them. From germline, CDR1 is LNHDA and CDR2 SQIVND (reference sequence).

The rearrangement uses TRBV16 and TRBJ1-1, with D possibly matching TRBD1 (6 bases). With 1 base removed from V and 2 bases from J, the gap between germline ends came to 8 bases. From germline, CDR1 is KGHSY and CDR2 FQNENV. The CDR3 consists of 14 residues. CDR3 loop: CASSQLGGNTEAFF. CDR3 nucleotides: TGTGCCAGCAGCCAATTAGGGGGAAACACTGAAGCTTTCTTT.